This entry lists 20 T cell receptor beta chains sequenced from one sample in a study of blood T cell repertoires in COVID-19. Sequencing used immunoSEQ multiplex PCR; TCRdb keeps in-frame clones, though not all of them. The sample holds 200,000 to 250,000 clones, 85% to 90% seen once. The sequencing sample was made of peripheral blood. All receptors come from an older man with acute or convalescent COVID-19.

The CDR3 DNA reads TGTGCCAGCAGGTGGACTATACCCACAGATACGCAGTATTTT. This gives the protein CASRWTIPTDTQYF. This chain links TRBV2 with TRBJ2-3, with a possible D match to TRBD2 (6 bases). V was cut by 6 bases and J by 2 bases, with 12 bases left in between. Germline V gives CDR1 SNHLY, CDR2 FYNNEI. The CDR3 extends over 14 amino acids.

The rearrangement links TRBV6-5 to TRBJ1-3; D perhaps matches TRBD1 (5 bases). This CDR3 is built from 13 residues. Germline V gene data show CDR1 as MNHEY and CDR2 as SVGAGI. V was pared by 10 bases and J by 2 bases, with 12 bases between. The CDR3 region has the DNA TGTGCCATCCTCCAGGGTGCTGGAAACACCATATATTTT. Translating it yields CAILQGAGNTIYF.

The rearrangement uses TRBV7-2 and TRBJ2-3; 11 bases line up with TRBD2. This CDR3 has 18 residues. Germline V CDR1 and CDR2: SGHTA, FQGNSA. Trimming cost V 2 bases and J 5 bases; bases outside gene matches: 12. CDR3 bases: TGTGCCAGCAGCTTAAGAGTCGTTAGCGGGAGGGCCCAAGATACGCAGTATTTT. Protein sequence: CASSLRVVSGRAQDTQYF.

The chain carries TRBV18 and TRBJ1-1; 7 bases match TRBD1. The length of the CDR3 is 15 residues. V lost 5 bases and J lost 1; bases outside the gene matches: 7. In germline, CDR1 is KGHSH, CDR2 LQKENI. The CDR3 DNA sequence: TGTGCCAGCTCAACAGGGACAGCGCAGAACACTGAAGCTTTCTTT. This encodes CASSTGTAQNTEAFF.

The chain is built from TRBV10-2 and TRBJ2-1; 9 bases align to TRBD1. The CDR3 sequence is 14 residues long. The germline V gene encodes CDR1 WSHSY and CDR2 SAAADI. The junction had 7 bases not matched to a gene; V was cut back by 7 bases and J by 6 bases. The CDR3 spells CASKPQGAPNEQFF. CDR3 in DNA: TGCGCCAGCAAACCACAGGGGGCGCCCAATGAGCAGTTCTTC.

The V call is TRBV5-1, the J call TRBJ1-3; 8 nucleotides align to TRBD1. J lost 3 bases, V lost 1 base, and 6 bases had no gene match. CDR3 length: 16 amino acids. Germline loops: CDR1 SGHRS, CDR2 YFSETQ. CDR3 protein: CASSLSARGLGNTIYF. The DNA of the CDR3 is TGCGCCAGCAGCTTGTCGGCCAGGGGGCTTGGAAACACCATATATTTT.

This chain connects TRBV7-8 to TRBJ2-3, with unresolved D. Trimming removed 1 base from V and 5 bases from J, with 7 bases in between. This CDR3 is 13 amino acids long. From germline, CDR1 is SGHVS and CDR2 FQNEAQ. CDR3: CASSLGPGDTQYF. The CDR3 nucleotides read TGTGCCAGCAGCTTAGGACCAGGAGATACGCAGTATTTT.

V is TRBV7-2 and J is TRBJ1-1; D is ambiguous. Trimming cost V 0 bases and J 2 bases, with 7 bases left between them. The CDR3 spans 14 residues. The germline V gene encodes CDR1 SGHTA and CDR2 FQGNSA. The CDR3 here is CASSLAGSNTEAFF. Written as DNA, the CDR3 is TGTGCCAGCAGCTTAGCCGGGAGTAACACTGAAGCTTTCTTT.

The chain combines TRBV6-1 with TRBJ2-4; 8 positions agree with TRBD1. V gave up 2 bases and J gave up 7 bases; unmatched junction bases: 10. This CDR3 has 16 residues. Germline CDR1 reads MNHNS; CDR2 reads SASEGT. CDR3 loop: CASSEWGAGGENIQYF. For the CDR3, the DNA is TGTGCCAGCAGTGAATGGGGGGCAGGGGGCGAGAACATTCAGTACTTC.

J is TRBJ1-2 and V is TRBV10-3, with TRBD1 identical over 10 bases. J gave up 3 bases and V 6 bases, and 1 base lay outside the gene matches. This CDR3 contains 13 residues. Germline values: CDR1 ENHRY, CDR2 SYGVKD. The CDR3 coding sequence is TGTGCCATCAGGACAGGGGGCGACTATGGCTACACCTTC. Protein product: CAIRTGGDYGYTF.

The chain recombines TRBV6-5 with TRBJ2-5; TRBD1 aligns across 9 bases. The ends lost 0 bases at V and 4 bases at J; junction bases unmatched: 3. This CDR3 contains 15 residues. Germline V gives CDR1 MNHEY, CDR2 SVGAGI. CDR3 sequence (DNA): TGTGCCAGCAGTTACTCGGGACAGGGAAGAGAGACCCAGTACTTC. Protein product: CASSYSGQGRETQYF.

The table lists this clone with a count of one. The V and J genes are TRBV2 and TRBJ1-4; no clear D. This CDR3 region has 15 residues. V was cut by 5 bases and J by 3 bases, with 13 bases left in between. Germline CDR1 is SNHLY and CDR2 is FYNNEI. The chain's CDR3 is CASSPRGVPNEKLFF. The CDR3 DNA is TGTGCCAGCAGTCCACGGGGAGTACCTAATGAAAAACTGTTTTTT.

This chain links TRBV21-1 with TRBJ1-1; the table's D call, TRBD1, was not checked against the DNA. TRBV21-1 has pseudogene status. This CDR3 spans 13 amino acids. CDR3 sequence: CASSKAINTEAFF. The CDR3 nucleotides read TGTGCCAGCAGCAAAGCCATCAACACTGAAGCTTTCTTT.

The rearrangement uses TRBV5-1 and TRBJ2-1; 7 positions agree with TRBD2. CDR1 is SGHRS, CDR2 YFSETQ, per germline. The V segment lost 7 bases and the J segment 0 bases; nucleotides outside the gene matches: 7. The CDR3 is made up of 15 amino acids. CDR3 in amino acids: CASSRAGSSYNEQFF. Written as DNA, the CDR3 is TGCGCCAGCTCAAGAGCGGGAAGCTCCTACAATGAGCAGTTCTTC.

The rearrangement joins TRBV18 to TRBJ1-3, with D hard to call. The CDR3 length is 15 residues. Germline loops: CDR1 KGHSH, CDR2 LQKENI. Trimming cost V 3 bases and J 0 bases, with 9 bases left between them. This CDR3 is CASSPTLTSGNTIYF. The CDR3 DNA is TGTGCCAGCTCACCGACTCTGACCTCTGGAAACACCATATATTTT.

V usage is TRBV2 and J usage is TRBJ1-3, with TRBD1 identical over 8 bases. The germline CDR1 and CDR2 sequences are SNHLY and FYNNEI. After removal of 11 bases from V and 2 bases from J, the junction contained 5 bases not matched to a gene. This CDR3 has 13 residues. CDR3 in DNA: TGTGCCGGACAGGGTGATGCTGGAAACACCATATATTTT. It specifies CAGQGDAGNTIYF. Full variable domain (missing parts from reference TRBV2 and TRBJ1-3): EPEVTQTPSHQVTQMGQEVILRCVPISNHLYFYWYRQILGQKVEFLVSFYNNEISEKSEIFDDQFSVERPDGSNFTLKIRSTKLEDSAMYFCAGQGDAGNTIYFGEGSWLTVV.

This chain connects TRBV6-5 to TRBJ2-1; D unresolved. V lost 10 bases and J 1 base, leaving 5 bases between the germline ends. CDR1 and CDR2 (germline): MNHEY, SVGAGI. The CDR3 spans 11 residues. For the CDR3, the DNA is TGTGCCACCCTGTCCTACAATGAGCAGTTCTTC. Residues: CATLSYNEQFF.

The genes are TRBV15 and TRBJ2-3; D might be TRBD2 (6 bases). The CDR3 is 15 amino acids. Germline V CDR1 and CDR2: LNHNV, YYDKDF (reference sequence). V lost 3 bases, J lost 2 bases, and 12 bases lay in between. The CDR3 DNA reads TGTGCCACCAGCAGTAGCGGAACGAACACAGATACGCAGTATTTT. The encoded protein is CATSSSGTNTDTQYF.

The chain is built from TRBV11-2 and TRBJ2-2, with a weak D call TRBD2 (5 bases). Germline V gene data show CDR1 as SGHAT and CDR2 as FQNNGV. V was trimmed by 6 bases and J by 6 bases, leaving 14 bases between them. The CDR3 spans 14 residues. The CDR3 protein is CASSFGVHSGELFF. In nucleotides, the CDR3 is TGTGCCAGCAGTTTCGGGGTACATTCCGGGGAGCTGTTTTTT.

The rearrangement joins TRBV29-1 to TRBJ2-3, with D perhaps matching TRBD2 (6 bases). CDR1 and CDR2 (germline): SQVTM, ANQGSEA. This CDR3 spans 13 amino acids. V lost 5 bases to trimming and J lost 6 bases, with 15 bases between them. The CDR3 nucleotides read TGCAGCGTTTTTAACCGGGCGGGGGATACGCAGTATTTT. Its translation: CSVFNRAGDTQYF.